The 8 T cell receptor beta chains below come from one sample, sequenced in a study of shared clonotypes between healthy human individuals. The table came from immunoSEQ multiplex PCR; TCRdb's copy has only in-frame clones and leaves some out. This repertoire shows around 1.6 million clones, 98% found once; its top ten account for roughly 0.45%. Sequencing used naive CD4+ T cells sorted from blood. Subset specified: CD45RA+ positively selected. The receptor source for this set is a man between 25 and 39 years old in good health.

This rearrangement joins TRBV7-8 to TRBJ2-7; 8 bases are a match to TRBD1. Germline V lookup: CDR1 SGHVS, CDR2 FQNEAQ. The CDR3 consists of 17 residues. The J segment lost 0 bases and the V segment lost 0 bases, leaving 7 bases of the junction unmatched. The CDR3: CASSLALGRGLSYEQYF. The CDR3 DNA is TGTGCCAGCAGCTTAGCGCTGGGCAGGGGGCTCTCCTACGAGCAGTACTTC.

The J gene is TRBJ2-7, the V gene TRBV15; D possibly matches TRBD1 or TRBD2 (5 bases each). Germline lookup yields CDR1 LNHNV and CDR2 YYDKDF (reference sequence). The V gene lost 4 bases and the J gene lost 6 bases, with 19 bases spanning the gap. The CDR3 has 15 residues. The CDR3 here is CATSTVQSGTGEQYF. In DNA, the CDR3 is TGTGCCACCAGCACGGTTCAATCTGGGACGGGCGAGCAGTACTTC. The full variable domain, completed using reference TRBV15 and TRBJ2-7, is DAMVIQNPRYQVTQFGKPVTLSCSQTLNHNVMYWYQQKSSQAPKLLFHYYDKDFNNEADTPDNFQSRRPNTSFCFLDIRSPGLGDTAMYLCATSTVQSGTGEQYFGPGTRLTVT.

The chain combines TRBV12-2 with TRBJ2-5; the table's D call, TRBD1, has no DNA check behind it. TRBV12-2 is deemed a pseudogene. The CDR3 covers 16 residues. CDR3 sequence: CASRLQGGQGKGTQYF. The CDR3, as DNA: TGTGCAAGTCGCCTTCAAGGGGGACAGGGTAAAGGGACCCAGTACTTC.

On this clone itself: Other DNA sequences within the sample encode an identical CDR3. The chain uses TRBV19 and TRBJ2-1; no firm D call. V was pared by 3 bases and J by 0 bases, with 3 bases between. The V gene's germline CDR1 is LNHDA and CDR2 SQIVND (reference sequence). CDR3 length: 13 residues. The CDR3 loop is CASSISSYNEQFF. The CDR3 DNA sequence: TGTGCCAGTAGTATTAGCTCCTACAATGAGCAGTTCTTC.

V usage is TRBV7-2 and J usage is TRBJ2-3; tentative D call: TRBD2 (5 bases). This CDR3 comprises 13 residues. Per germline, CDR1 SGHTA and CDR2 FQGNSA. V was clipped by 2 bases and J by 6 bases, with 9 bases between them. The CDR3 DNA reads TGTGCCAGCAGCTTACGAGGGTCCGATACGCAGTATTTT. Translated, it gives CASSLRGSDTQYF.

The V and J genes are TRBV19 and TRBJ2-7; TRBD1 is a possible D gene (6 bases). Germline assignment: CDR1 LNHDA and CDR2 SQIVND (reference sequence). The CDR3 contains 13 residues. V was trimmed by 6 bases and J by 3 bases, leaving 12 bases between them. The CDR3 DNA follows: TGTGCCAGTAGGTCCAGGGGAGACTACGAGCAGTACTTC. This translates into CASRSRGDYEQYF.

The CDR3 DNA sequence: TGTGCCAGCAGTTTGTTCCTGTCTGACGGAAACACCATATATTTT. Amino acids: CASSLFLSDGNTIYF. This chain connects TRBV28 to TRBJ1-3; D call uncertain. Germline CDR1 is MDHEN and CDR2 is SYDVKM. The CDR3 extends over 15 amino acids. The V and J ends lost 3 bases and 4 bases respectively, with 13 bases between them.

This chain joins TRBV2 and TRBJ2-5, with 9 bases fitting TRBD2. V shed 6 bases and J 3 bases; nucleotides not matched to a gene: 2. The CDR3 totals 13 residues. Germline CDR1 is SNHLY and CDR2 is FYNNEI. Here the CDR3 DNA reads TGTGCCAGCAGGGTAGCGGGGGAAGAGACCCAGTACTTC. Residues: CASRVAGEETQYF.